Shown below are 26 T cell receptor beta chains from a single sample sequenced in a study of T cells after yellow fever vaccination. One entry per CDR3 protein results from TCRdb running MiXCR on the 5' RACE reads. The table shows about 210,000 distinct CDR3 sequences, with around 3.1% occurring only once. Here the sequenced sample was CD4+ T cells sorted from PBMCs, taken 10 days after the yellow fever booster vaccination. The receptors originated from a man younger than 35 who received the YFV17D yellow fever vaccine.

The table lists this clonotype with many counts. V and J are TRBV30 and TRBJ2-5; no firm D call. V shed 0 bases and J shed 3 bases, with 5 bases lying between them. Germline CDR1 reads GTSNPN; CDR2 reads SVGIG (reference sequence). The CDR3 contains 12 residues. Written as DNA, the CDR3 is TGTGCCTGGAGTGTAACCGAAGAGACCCAGTACTTC. Amino acids: CAWSVTEETQYF.

The J gene is TRBJ2-5, the V gene TRBV5-4, with 12 positions matching TRBD2. The V and J ends lost 3 bases and 7 bases, in that order; junction bases with no gene match: 13. The length of the CDR3 is 17 residues. In germline, CDR1 is SGHNT, CDR2 YYREEE (reference sequence). The CDR3 sequence is CASSSPPLLAGGGTQYF. CDR3 nucleotide sequence: TGTGCCAGCAGCTCCCCGCCATTACTAGCGGGGGGAGGGACCCAGTACTTC. Full variable domain (missing parts from reference TRBV5-4 and TRBJ2-5): ETGVTQSPTHLIKTRGQQVTLRCSSQSGHNTVSWYQQALGQGPQFIFQYYREEENGRGNFPPRFSGLQFPNYSSELNVNALELDDSALYLCASSSPPLLAGGGTQYFGPGTRLLVL.

At least ten counts were recorded for this clonotype. V usage is TRBV14 and J usage is TRBJ1-1; tentative D call: TRBD1 (6 bases). This CDR3 region has 17 residues. Germline V gene data show CDR1 as SGHDN and CDR2 as FVKESK. V was shortened by 0 bases and J by 7 bases, with 21 bases between the two germline ends. CDR3 protein: CASSQESRDRRRLEAFF. The CDR3 DNA reads TGTGCCAGCAGCCAAGAGTCACGAGACAGGCGGCGTCTTGAAGCTTTCTTT.

At least ten counts were recorded for this clonotype. The chain employs TRBV5-1 and TRBJ2-1; 10 bases map to TRBD2. V shed 0 bases and J 7 bases; nucleotides not matched to a gene: 4. The CDR3 contains 15 residues. The germline V gene has CDR1 SGHRS and CDR2 YFSETQ. For the CDR3, the DNA is TGCGCCAGCAGCTTGGGAGGACTAGCGGTGAATGAGCAGTTCTTC. Protein sequence: CASSLGGLAVNEQFF.

This clonotype was found a few times. The chain couples TRBV18 to TRBJ1-1, with D possibly TRBD1 on 6 matching bases. The V end was cut by 6 bases, the J end by 1 base, with 9 bases between. The CDR3 loop spans 13 amino acids. Germline CDR1 KGHSH, CDR2 LQKENI. The CDR3, as DNA: TGTGCCAGCTCCGAGGGGGAGAACACTGAAGCTTTCTTT. It translates to CASSEGENTEAFF.

This clonotype was seen many times. CDR3 nucleotides: TGTGCCAGCAGTTATGGTAGCGGGACCTACAATGAGCAGTTCTTC. Protein: CASSYGSGTYNEQFF. V is TRBV12-3 or TRBV12-4 and J is TRBJ2-1, with 8 bases aligning to TRBD2. V shed 4 bases, J shed 2 bases, and the junction held 4 bases outside the gene matches. The CDR3 has 15 residues.

This clonotype has a handful of counts. The genes are TRBV23-1 and TRBJ2-5; D unresolved. TRBV23-1 qualifies as an ORF whose function is uncertain. This CDR3 has 13 amino acids. Trimming took off 5 bases at V and 3 bases at J, with 10 bases between the two ends. The CDR3 reads CASSGYRKETQYF. For the CDR3, the DNA is TGCGCCAGCAGTGGGTACAGAAAAGAGACCCAGTACTTC.

This clonotype has ten or more counts. The chain carries TRBV12-3 or TRBV12-4 and TRBJ2-5; 10 nucleotides line up with TRBD1. With V trimmed by 5 bases and J by 5 bases, 8 bases remained unmatched. The CDR3 loop spans 15 amino acids. The CDR3 nucleotides are TGTGCCAGCAGTATCTTCTCGGACAGGGGGGAGACCCAGTACTTC. It codes for CASSIFSDRGETQYF.

In its sample, this clonotype was seen many times. CDR3 in amino acids: CASSSGLAGSDEQFF. In DNA form, the CDR3 reads TGTGCCAGCAGTTCGGGACTAGCGGGGTCCGATGAGCAGTTCTTC. This chain connects TRBV12-3 or TRBV12-4 to TRBJ2-1; TRBD2 agrees at 13 bases. This CDR3 contains 15 residues. The V gene end was trimmed by 4 bases and the J gene end by 8 bases; junction bases not matched to a gene: 5.

This clonotype has more than one count but fewer than ten. The rearrangement joins TRBV7-2 to TRBJ2-1; TRBD2 matches 10 bases. This CDR3 contains 15 residues. Germline-derived CDR1 and CDR2 are SGHTA and FQGNSA. V dropped 5 bases and J dropped 8; count of bases not matched to a gene: 9. The CDR3 region is CASSPERGGGHEQFF. The CDR3, as DNA: TGTGCCAGCAGCCCAGAGCGGGGGGGCGGCCATGAGCAGTTCTTC. Together with reference TRBV7-2 and TRBJ2-1, the CDR3 gives the full variable domain: GAGVSQSPSNKVTEKGKDVELRCDPISGHTALYWYRQSLGQGLEFLIYFQGNSAPDKSGLPSDRFSAERTGGSVSTLTIQRTQQEDSAVYLCASSPERGGGHEQFFGPGTRLTVL.

The chain joins TRBV4-3 to TRBJ2-3; D gene ambiguous. Germline V gives CDR1 LGHNA, CDR2 YSLEER. This CDR3 comprises 15 residues. Deletions cut 1 base from V and 0 bases from J, with 8 bases between. The CDR3, as DNA: TGCGCCAGCAGCCAAGCGGGTTCTAGCACAGATACGCAGTATTTT. This codes for CASSQAGSSTDTQYF.

This clonotype was observed at least ten times. V is TRBV20-1 and J is TRBJ1-6, with a weak D call TRBD1 (6 bases). V was trimmed by 0 bases and J by 10 bases, leaving 13 bases between them. Germline V gene sequence: CDR1 DFQATT, CDR2 SNEGSKA (reference sequence). This CDR3 contains 14 residues. The CDR3 here is CSARDGQGRSPLHF. The CDR3 DNA reads as TGCAGTGCTAGAGACGGGCAGGGGCGATCACCCCTCCACTTT.

This clonotype occurred many times. The DNA of the CDR3 is TGTGCCAGCAGCGTACAGACAGGGGCATCGTTCGGAAACACCATATATTTT. This codes for CASSVQTGASFGNTIYF. V and J are TRBV9 and TRBJ1-3, with 8 positions matching TRBD1. V lost 1 base to trimming and J lost 4 bases; unmatched junction nucleotides: 10. CDR1 is SGDLS, CDR2 YYNGEE, per germline. The CDR3 totals 17 residues.

In this sample, this clonotype turned up many times. The V call is TRBV10-3, the J call TRBJ2-6, with a possible D match to TRBD2 (5 bases). This CDR3 is built from 16 residues. V lost 0 bases, J lost 3 bases, and 9 bases lay in between. Germline assignment: CDR1 ENHRY and CDR2 SYGVKD. The CDR3 is CAISESGGGGANVLTF. CDR3 nucleotides: TGTGCCATCAGTGAGTCAGGAGGCGGTGGGGCCAACGTCCTGACTTTC.

The chain couples TRBV28 to TRBJ2-3; 11 positions match TRBD1. With 4 bases clipped from V and 4 bases from J, the junction kept 7 bases outside the gene matches. The CDR3 extends over 16 amino acids. CDR1 MDHEN and CDR2 SYDVKM come from the germline V gene. In DNA, the CDR3 is TGTGCCAGCAGTTCCACACCGGGACAGGGGGCAGATACGCAGTATTTT. Translated, it gives CASSSTPGQGADTQYF.

V usage is TRBV25-1 and J usage is TRBJ2-2; D remains ambiguous. Trimming pared 1 base from V and 6 bases from J, leaving 15 bases between. CDR1 is MGHDK, CDR2 SYGVNS, per germline. The CDR3 has 16 residues. The CDR3: CASSELTPSNAGELFF. The CDR3 DNA sequence: TGTGCCAGCAGTGAATTGACCCCTAGTAACGCCGGGGAGCTGTTTTTT.

This clonotype was detected many times. The chain recombines TRBV12-3 or TRBV12-4 with TRBJ2-5; TRBD1 might be the D (6 bases). The CDR3 is 14 amino acids. The V end lost 1 base, the J end lost 3 bases, and 9 bases lay between the germline ends. The CDR3 sequence: CASSLGQGKETQYF. As DNA, the CDR3 is TGTGCCAGCAGTTTAGGGCAGGGGAAAGAGACCCAGTACTTC.

The chain joins TRBV7-9 to TRBJ1-2, with D hard to call. Trimming cost V 2 bases and J 3 bases, with 7 bases left between them. The CDR3 loop spans 13 amino acids. CDR1 and CDR2 from the germline V gene are SEHNR and FQNEAQ (reference sequence). The CDR3 protein is CASSLYFDYGYTF. For the CDR3, the DNA is TGTGCCAGCAGCTTATATTTCGACTATGGCTACACCTTC. Using reference TRBV7-9 and TRBJ1-2 for the parts outside the CDR3, the full variable domain is DTGVSQNPRHKITKRGQNVTFRCDPISEHNRLYWYRQTLGQGPEFLTYFQNEAQLEKSRLLSDRFSAERPKGSFSTLEIQRTEQGDSAMYLCASSLYFDYGYTFGSGTRLTVV.

There are a few counts of this clonotype. The chain links TRBV6-2 or TRBV6-3 to TRBJ2-7, with D possibly being TRBD1 (6 bases). CDR3 length: 12 amino acids. Germline V gene data show CDR1 as MNHEY and CDR2 as SVGEGT. Deletions cut 6 bases from V and 3 bases from J, with 9 bases between. This chain's CDR3 is CASSVRGYEQYV. The CDR3 DNA reads as TGTGCCAGCAGCGTCAGGGGCTACGAGCAGTACGTC.

This clonotype was found many times. The rearrangement links TRBV18 to TRBJ2-2; no reliable D call. This CDR3 is built from 14 residues. V was shortened by 10 bases and J by 4 bases, with 16 bases between the two germline ends. Germline V CDR1 and CDR2: KGHSH, LQKENI. The CDR3, as DNA: TGTGCCACCGCGCTCGATATCGGCACCGGGGAGCTGTTTTTT. Translated, it gives CATALDIGTGELFF.

This clonotype was counted ten times or more. The V and J genes are TRBV12-3 or TRBV12-4 and TRBJ1-5; 7 bases match TRBD1. The V gene end was trimmed by 6 bases and the J gene end by 0 bases; junction bases not matched to a gene: 5. CDR3 length: 15 residues. The CDR3 region is CASRVGTASNQPQHF. The DNA of the CDR3 is TGTGCCAGCAGGGTCGGGACAGCTAGCAATCAGCCCCAGCATTTT.

This clonotype has at least ten counts. This chain links TRBV7-2 with TRBJ1-1; unclear D gene. V was clipped by 1 base and J by 7 bases, with 10 bases between them. This CDR3 comprises 13 residues. Germline CDR1 reads SGHTA; CDR2 reads FQGNSA. CDR3 residues: CASSLDRTFEAFF. CDR3 in DNA: TGTGCCAGCAGCTTAGACCGTACCTTTGAAGCTTTCTTT.

This clonotype was counted ten times or more. The chain carries TRBV10-2 and TRBJ2-7; TRBD2 aligns across 10 bases. Per the germline V gene, CDR1 is WSHSY and CDR2 is SAAADI. Germline trimming cut 6 bases from V and 6 bases from J; bases unmatched to any gene: 5. The CDR3 consists of 13 residues. DNA of the CDR3: TGCGCCAGCAGGTTAGCGGGGGGTCGCGAGCAGTACTTC. Residues: CASRLAGGREQYF.

In its sample, this clonotype was seen many times. This chain links TRBV20-1 with TRBJ1-1; possibly TRBD1 for D (5 bases). This CDR3 is 13 amino acids long. V was shortened by 0 bases and J by 1 base, with 6 bases between the two germline ends. CDR1 and CDR2 (germline): DFQATT, SNEGSKA (reference sequence). CDR3 coding DNA: TGCAGTGCTAGAGATACAGGGAACACTGAAGCTTTCTTT. This gives the protein CSARDTGNTEAFF.

At least ten counts were recorded for this clonotype. The V gene is TRBV2, the J gene TRBJ1-5; 9 nucleotides line up with TRBD1. The CDR3 runs to 15 residues. Per the germline V gene, CDR1 is SNHLY and CDR2 is FYNNEI. The junction had 9 bases not matched to a gene; V was cut back by 8 bases and J by 4 bases. This chain's CDR3 is CASGQGWWGNQPQHF. The DNA of the CDR3 is TGTGCCAGCGGACAGGGGTGGTGGGGTAATCAGCCCCAGCATTTT.

This clonotype was seen repeatedly, ten times or more. The chain employs TRBV5-5 and TRBJ2-2; no definite D call. The CDR3 extends over 17 amino acids. The germline CDR1 and CDR2 sequences are SGHKS and YYEKEE (reference sequence). Trimming shortened V by 0 bases and J by 0 bases, and 12 bases separated the two germline ends. In DNA form, the CDR3 reads TGTGCCAGCAGCTTGGCCGCCGGGCCGTCGAACACCGGGGAGCTGTTTTTT. As protein: CASSLAAGPSNTGELFF.